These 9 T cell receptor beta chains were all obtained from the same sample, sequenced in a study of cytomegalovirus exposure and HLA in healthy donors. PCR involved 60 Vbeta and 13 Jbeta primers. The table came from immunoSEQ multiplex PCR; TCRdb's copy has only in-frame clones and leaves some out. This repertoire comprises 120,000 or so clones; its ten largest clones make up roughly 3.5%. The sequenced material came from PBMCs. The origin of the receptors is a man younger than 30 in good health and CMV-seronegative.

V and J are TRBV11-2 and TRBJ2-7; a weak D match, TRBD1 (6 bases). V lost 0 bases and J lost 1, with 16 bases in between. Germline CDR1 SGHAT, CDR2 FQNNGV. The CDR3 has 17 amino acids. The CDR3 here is CASSLEWGQDHSYEQYF. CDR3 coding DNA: TGTGCCAGCAGCTTAGAGTGGGGGCAGGATCATTCCTACGAGCAGTACTTC.

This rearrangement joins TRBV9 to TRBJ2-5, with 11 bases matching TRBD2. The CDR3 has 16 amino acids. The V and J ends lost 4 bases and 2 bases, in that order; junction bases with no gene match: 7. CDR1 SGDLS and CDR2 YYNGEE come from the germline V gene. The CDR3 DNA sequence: TGTGCCAGCAGCCCCGGGACTAGCGGTAAACAAGAGACCCAGTACTTC. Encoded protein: CASSPGTSGKQETQYF.

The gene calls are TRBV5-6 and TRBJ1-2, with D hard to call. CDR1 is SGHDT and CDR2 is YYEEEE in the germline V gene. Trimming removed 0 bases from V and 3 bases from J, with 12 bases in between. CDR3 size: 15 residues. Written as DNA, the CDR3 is TGTGCCAGCAGCTTGGAATCGTCCTTTTACTATGGCTACACCTTC. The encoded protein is CASSLESSFYYGYTF.

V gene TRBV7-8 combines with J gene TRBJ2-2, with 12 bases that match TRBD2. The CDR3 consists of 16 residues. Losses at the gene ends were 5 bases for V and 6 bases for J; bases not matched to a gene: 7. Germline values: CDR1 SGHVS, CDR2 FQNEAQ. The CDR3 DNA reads TGTGCCAGCAGCACCCCTAGCGGGAGGGAATCCGGGGAGCTGTTTTTT. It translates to CASSTPSGRESGELFF.

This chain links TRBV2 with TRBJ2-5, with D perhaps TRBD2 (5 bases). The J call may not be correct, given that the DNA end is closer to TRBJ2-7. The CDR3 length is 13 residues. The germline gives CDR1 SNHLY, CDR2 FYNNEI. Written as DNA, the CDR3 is TGTGCCAGCAGGCCGGCCTTCGGAGGCGAGCAGTACTTC. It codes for CASRPAFGGEQYF.

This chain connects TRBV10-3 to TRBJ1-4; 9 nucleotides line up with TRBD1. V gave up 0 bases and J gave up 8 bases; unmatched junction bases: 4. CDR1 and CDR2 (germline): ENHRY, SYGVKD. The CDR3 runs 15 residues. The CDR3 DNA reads TGTGCCATCAGTGAGTCGGACAGGGGAGAGGAAAAACTGTTTTTT. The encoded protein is CAISESDRGEEKLFF.

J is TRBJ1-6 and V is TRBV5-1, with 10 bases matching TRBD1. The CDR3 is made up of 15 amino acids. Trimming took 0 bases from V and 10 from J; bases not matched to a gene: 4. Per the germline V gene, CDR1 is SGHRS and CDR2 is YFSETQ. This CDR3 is CASSLAGQGRSPLHF. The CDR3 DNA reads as TGCGCCAGCAGCTTGGCGGGACAGGGGCGATCACCCCTCCACTTT. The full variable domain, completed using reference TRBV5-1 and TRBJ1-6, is KAGVTQTPRYLIKTRGQQVTLSCSPISGHRSVSWYQQTPGQGLQFLFEYFSETQRNKGNFPGRFSGRQFSNSRSEMNVSTLELGDSALYLCASSLAGQGRSPLHFGNGTRLTVT.

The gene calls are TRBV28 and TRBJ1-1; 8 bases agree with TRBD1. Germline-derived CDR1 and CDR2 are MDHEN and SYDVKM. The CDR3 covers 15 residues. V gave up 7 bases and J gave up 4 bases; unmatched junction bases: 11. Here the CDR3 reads CASTLSVRGPTEAFF. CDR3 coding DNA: TGTGCCAGCACCTTATCAGTCAGGGGGCCCACTGAAGCTTTCTTT.

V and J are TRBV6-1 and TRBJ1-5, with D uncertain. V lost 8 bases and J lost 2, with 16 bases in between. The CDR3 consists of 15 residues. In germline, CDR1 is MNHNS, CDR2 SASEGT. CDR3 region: CASLQFTARNQPQHF. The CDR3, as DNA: TGTGCCAGCTTACAATTTACAGCACGCAATCAGCCCCAGCATTTT.